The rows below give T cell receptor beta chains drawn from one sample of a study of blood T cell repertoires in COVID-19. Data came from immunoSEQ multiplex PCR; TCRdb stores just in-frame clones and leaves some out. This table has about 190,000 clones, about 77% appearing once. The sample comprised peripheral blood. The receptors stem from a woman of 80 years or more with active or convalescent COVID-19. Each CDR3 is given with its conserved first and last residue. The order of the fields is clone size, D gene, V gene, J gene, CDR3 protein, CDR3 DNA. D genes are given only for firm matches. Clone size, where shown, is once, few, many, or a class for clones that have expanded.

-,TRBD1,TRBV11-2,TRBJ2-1,CASSPRGTGFGEQFF,TGTGCCAGCAGTCCCCGCGGGACAGGGTTTGGTGAGCAGTTCTTC
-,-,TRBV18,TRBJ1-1,CASSPWAGPASTEAFF,TGTGCCAGCTCACCATGGGCAGGGCCTGCTAGCACTGAAGCTTTCTTT
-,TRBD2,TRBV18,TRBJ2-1,CASSPNGGAYNEQFF,TGTGCCAGCTCACCAAACGGGGGGGCCTACAATGAGCAGTTCTTC
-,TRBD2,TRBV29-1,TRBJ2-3,CSVCHGGITDTQYF,TGCAGCGTATGTCACGGGGGGATCACAGATACGCAGTATTTT
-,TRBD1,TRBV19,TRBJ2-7,CASSLRTGPYEQYF,TGTGCCAGTAGTCTGCGGACAGGGCCTTACGAGCAGTACTTC
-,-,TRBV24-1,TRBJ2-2,CATSDLQGWDTGELFF,TGTGCCACCAGTGATTTACAGGGATGGGACACCGGGGAGCTGTTTTTT
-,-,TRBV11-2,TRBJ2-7,CASSSSPFGQTSYEQYF,TGTGCCAGCAGCTCGTCGCCTTTTGGACAGACCTCCTACGAGCAGTACTTC
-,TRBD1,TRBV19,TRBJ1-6,CASSTTGTASLPLHF,TGTGCCAGTAGTACCACGGGGACAGCCTCTTTACCCCTCCACTTT
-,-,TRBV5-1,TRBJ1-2,CASSHTAGTNYGYTF,TGCGCCAGCAGCCACACCGCCGGGACTAACTATGGCTACACCTTC
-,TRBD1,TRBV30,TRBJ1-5,CAWSQGGNQPQHF,TGTGCCTGGAGTCAGGGGGGCAATCAGCCCCAGCATTTT
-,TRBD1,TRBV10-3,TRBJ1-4,CAIRTGDATNEKLFF,TGTGCCATCAGAACAGGGGACGCAACTAATGAAAAACTGTTTTTT
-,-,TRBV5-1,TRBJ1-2,CASSTGGSFEYTF,TGCGCCAGCAGCACGGGGGGGTCTTTTGAGTACACCTTC
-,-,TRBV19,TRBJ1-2,CASSPYGGWDYGYTF,TGTGCCAGTAGCCCCTATGGGGGCTGGGACTATGGCTACACCTTC
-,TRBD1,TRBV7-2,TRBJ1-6,CASSPGGAYNSPLHF,TGTGCCAGCAGCCCAGGGGGCGCCTATAATTCACCCCTCCACTTT
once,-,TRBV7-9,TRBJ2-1,CASPRSSYNEQFF,TGTGCCAGCCCCAGGAGCTCCTACAATGAGCAGTTCTTC
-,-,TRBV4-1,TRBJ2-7,CASSQAISYEQYF,TGCGCCAGCAGCCAGGCCATCTCCTACGAGCAGTACTTC
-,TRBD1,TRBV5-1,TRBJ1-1,CASSPGAPGGASDTEAFF,TGCGCCAGCAGCCCCGGGGCACCAGGGGGCGCCTCGGACACTGAAGCTTTCTTT
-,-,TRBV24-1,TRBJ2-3,CATRGKRTPGDTQYF,TGTGCCACCAGAGGCAAGAGGACACCAGGGGATACGCAGTATTTT
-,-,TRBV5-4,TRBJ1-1,CASSLAQVNTEAFF,TGTGCCAGCAGCTTGGCACAGGTGAACACTGAAGCTTTCTTT
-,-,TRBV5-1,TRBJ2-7,CASTEGVLSYEQYF,TGCGCCAGCACCGAGGGGGTTCTCTCCTACGAGCAGTACTTC
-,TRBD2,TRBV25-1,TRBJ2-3,CASSELGRADTDTQYF,TGTGCCAGCAGTGAATTAGGGAGGGCCGACACAGATACGCAGTATTTT
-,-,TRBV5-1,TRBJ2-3,CASRKEPGHRGDTQYF,TGCGCCAGCAGAAAAGAACCGGGACATAGAGGAGATACGCAGTATTTT
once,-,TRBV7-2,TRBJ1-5,CASSPRNQPQHF,TGTGCCAGCAGCCCGCGGAATCAGCCCCAGCATTTT
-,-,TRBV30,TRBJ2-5,CAWSPTGQETQYF,TGTGCCTGGAGTCCGACTGGCCAAGAGACCCAGTACTTC
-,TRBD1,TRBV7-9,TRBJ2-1,CASSQNTGTVYNEQFF,TGTGCCAGCAGCCAGAACACCGGGACAGTTTACAATGAGCAGTTCTTC
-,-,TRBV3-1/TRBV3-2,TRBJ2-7,CASGQHGYEQYF,TGTGCCAGCGGACAACATGGGTACGAGCAGTACTTC
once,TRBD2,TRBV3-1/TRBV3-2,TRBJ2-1,CASSSFPGTTWSEQFF,TGTGCCAGCAGCTCTTTTCCCGGGACTACTTGGAGTGAGCAGTTCTTC
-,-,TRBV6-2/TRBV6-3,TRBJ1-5,CASSYSVRVLYQPQHF,TGTGCCAGCAGTTACTCAGTCAGGGTATTATATCAGCCCCAGCATTTT
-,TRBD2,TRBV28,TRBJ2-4,CASSLSLPAGLAGEVWDKNIQYF,TGTGCCAGCAGTTTATCCCTCCCGGCCGGGCTAGCGGGTGAGGTGTGGGACAAAAACATTCAGTACTTC
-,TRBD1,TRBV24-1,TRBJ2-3,CATSDLGQGGPDTQYF,TGTGCCACCAGTGACTTGGGACAGGGAGGGCCAGATACGCAGTATTTT
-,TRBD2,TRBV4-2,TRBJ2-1,CASSQEGLAGGPLKGEQFF,TGTGCCAGCAGCCAAGAAGGGCTAGCGGGGGGGCCTTTAAAGGGTGAGCAGTTCTTC
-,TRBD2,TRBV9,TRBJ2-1,CASSVDTSGGYGEQFF,TGTGCCAGCAGCGTAGATACTAGCGGGGGATATGGTGAGCAGTTCTTC
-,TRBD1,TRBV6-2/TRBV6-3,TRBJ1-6,CASSRQGPWDSPLHF,TGTGCCAGCAGCAGACAGGGACCATGGGATTCACCCCTCCACTTT
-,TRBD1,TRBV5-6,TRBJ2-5,CASSLPGQPKETQYF,TGTGCCAGCAGCTTACCGGGACAGCCTAAAGAGACCCAGTACTTC
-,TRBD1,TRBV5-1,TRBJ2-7,CASSWTTGHSYEQYF,TGCGCCAGCAGCTGGACGACAGGGCACTCCTACGAGCAGTACTTC
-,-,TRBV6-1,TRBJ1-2,CASSEVGHDYGYTF,TGTGCCAGCAGTGAAGTGGGACACGACTATGGCTACACCTTC
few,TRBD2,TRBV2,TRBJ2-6,CASGRGDGANVLTF,TGTGCCAGCGGCCGGGGGGATGGGGCCAACGTCCTGACTTTC
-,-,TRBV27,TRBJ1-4,CASSFLNEKLFF,TGTGCCAGCAGTTTCCTTAATGAAAAACTGTTTTTT
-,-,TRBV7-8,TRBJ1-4,CASSVNRVLGEKLFF,TGTGCCAGCAGCGTCAACAGGGTGTTGGGTGAAAAACTGTTTTTT
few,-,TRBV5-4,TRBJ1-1,CASSPVGGNTEAFF,TGTGCCAGCAGCCCGGTGGGGGGGAACACTGAAGCTTTCTTT
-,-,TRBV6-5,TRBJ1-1,CASSYFAQAINTEAFF,TGTGCCAGCAGTTACTTTGCACAGGCGATCAACACTGAAGCTTTCTTT
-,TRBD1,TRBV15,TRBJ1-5,CATKTGDPNSNQPQHF,TGTGCCACCAAAACAGGGGATCCTAATAGCAATCAGCCCCAGCATTTT